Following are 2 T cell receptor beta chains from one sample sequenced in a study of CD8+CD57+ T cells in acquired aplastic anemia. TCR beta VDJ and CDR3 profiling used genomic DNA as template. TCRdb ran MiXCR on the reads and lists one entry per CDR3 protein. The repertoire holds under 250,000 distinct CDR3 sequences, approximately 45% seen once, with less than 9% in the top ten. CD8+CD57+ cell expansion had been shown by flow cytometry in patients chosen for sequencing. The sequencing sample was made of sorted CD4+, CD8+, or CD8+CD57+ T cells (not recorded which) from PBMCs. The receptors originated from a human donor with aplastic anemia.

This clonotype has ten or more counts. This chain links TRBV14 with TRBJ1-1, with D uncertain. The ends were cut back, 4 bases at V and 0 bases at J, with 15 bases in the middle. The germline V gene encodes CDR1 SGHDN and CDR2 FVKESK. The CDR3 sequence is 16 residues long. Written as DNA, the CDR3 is TGTGCCAGCAGCCTCCGGGTGGGCCGGGTGAACACTGAAGCTTTCTTT. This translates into CASSLRVGRVNTEAFF. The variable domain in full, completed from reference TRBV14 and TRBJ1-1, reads EAGVTQFPSHSVIEKGQTVTLRCDPISGHDNLYWYRRVMGKEIKFLLHFVKESKQDESGMPNNRFLAERTGGTYSTLKVQPAELEDSGVYFCASSLRVGRVNTEAFFGQGTRLTVV.

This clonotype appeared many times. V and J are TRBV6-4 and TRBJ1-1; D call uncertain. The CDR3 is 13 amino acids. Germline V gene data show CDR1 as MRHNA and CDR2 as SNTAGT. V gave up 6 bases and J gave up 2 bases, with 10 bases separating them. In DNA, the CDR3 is TGTGCCAGCAGGGATACACGAAACACTGAAGCTTTCTTT. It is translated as CASRDTRNTEAFF.